The 19 T cell receptor beta chains presented below share a single source sample, sequenced in a study of CXCR3-negative and CXCR3-positive naive CD8 T cells. Regarding the study as a whole: Compared with CXCR3-negative naive cells, CXCR3-positive naive cells showed more hydrophobic TRB CDR3s.

The TRB libraries of cDNA were built by UMI-labeled 5' RACE. TCRdb re-called the 5' RACE reads; every CDR3 protein appears as one record, without DNA. The sample has 120,000 to 150,000 distinct CDR3 sequences. The antigens these receptors bind are not known. Sequenced input: naive CXCR3+ CD8+ T cells from blood. Regarding subset: CD45RO-CCR7+CD27+CD95- naive CD8+ T cells expressing CXCR3 (TNR3+). The receptors shown here come from a human donor in good health. Some clones in this sample may be carry-over from other donors' samples.

The rearrangement joins TRBV9 to TRBJ2-2; TCRdb selects TRBD2, and the lack of DNA leaves this call unchecked. The germline V gene encodes CDR1 SGDLS and CDR2 YYNGEE. This CDR3 is 17 amino acids long. CDR3 residues: CASSARSSGTRTGELFF.

CDR3 protein: CSAPIRRDNLPDTIYF. This rearrangement joins TRBV20-1 to TRBJ1-3; the D gene TCRdb calls, TRBD1, cannot be checked with no DNA. Germline CDR1 and CDR2: DFQATT and SNEGSKA (reference sequence). This CDR3 contains 16 residues.

The V gene is TRBV15, the J gene TRBJ2-3; the D gene TCRdb calls, TRBD2, cannot be checked with no DNA. CDR1 is LNHNV, CDR2 YYDKDF, per germline (reference sequence). CDR3 length equals 16 residues. CDR3 in amino acids: CATSRDNGGPIDTQYF.

The rearrangement links TRBV3-1 to TRBJ2-5. Per the germline V gene, CDR1 is LGHDT and CDR2 is YNNKEL (reference sequence). The CDR3 is made up of 14 amino acids. Here the CDR3 reads CASSRALPGETQYF.

The chain recombines TRBV5-5 with TRBJ2-7; TCRdb names TRBD1, which stays unverified in the absence of DNA. Germline CDR1 reads SGHKS; CDR2 reads YYEKEE (reference sequence). The CDR3 contains 14 residues. The CDR3 loop reads CASSGGTFAYEQYF.

The CDR3 loop is CSATQGNTEAFF. V usage is TRBV20-1 and J usage is TRBJ1-1; TCRdb lists TRBD1, though no DNA is available to test this call. Germline CDR1 and CDR2: DFQATT and SNEGSKA (reference sequence). The CDR3 totals 12 residues.

The V call is TRBV29-1, the J call TRBJ1-1; the D call from TCRdb, TRBD1, cannot be confirmed without DNA. There are 14 residues in the CDR3. CDR1 SQVTM and CDR2 ANQGSEA come from the germline V gene. CDR3 region: CSAQGARIHTEAFF.

The V call is TRBV7-9, the J call TRBJ2-7. The CDR3 extends over 14 amino acids. The germline gives CDR1 SEHNR, CDR2 FQNEAQ (reference sequence). The CDR3 protein is CASSPQGGPLEQYF.

The chain uses TRBV7-9 and TRBJ2-7; the D gene TCRdb calls, TRBD2, cannot be checked with no DNA. CDR3 size: 13 residues. Germline CDR1 SEHNR, CDR2 FQNEAQ (reference sequence). CDR3 region: CASSSGGNYEQYF.

This chain links TRBV5-1 with TRBJ2-1. Germline V gene data show CDR1 as SGHRS and CDR2 as YFSETQ. The CDR3 extends over 14 amino acids. The CDR3 spells CASSLAEGFGEQFF.

This chain connects TRBV10-3 to TRBJ2-1. There are 15 residues in the CDR3. The V gene's germline CDR1 is ENHRY and CDR2 SYGVKD. CDR3 residues: CASSFDGFKDNEQFF.

The CDR3 protein is CSAGGGDEQYF. V usage is TRBV29-1 and J usage is TRBJ2-7; without DNA, the TCRdb call of TRBD1 cannot be checked. Germline values: CDR1 SQVTM, CDR2 ANQGSEA. The CDR3 contains 11 residues.

The chain recombines TRBV9 with TRBJ1-1; the D call from TCRdb, TRBD1, cannot be confirmed without DNA. From germline, CDR1 is SGDLS and CDR2 YYNGEE. CDR3 length: 13 amino acids. The CDR3 loop reads CASSEGGNTEAFF.

This chain joins TRBV2 and TRBJ1-5. The CDR3 spans 14 residues. Germline values: CDR1 SNHLY, CDR2 FYNNEI. CDR3: CASSEAESNQPQHF.

The chain is built from TRBV6-2 or TRBV6-3 and TRBJ1-1; TCRdb picks TRBD1, but there is no DNA to check that call. The CDR3 has 15 residues. Germline V gives CDR1 MNHEY, CDR2 SVGEGT. CDR3: CASSSTGTEYTEAFF.

The CDR3 sequence: CASSPGGNTEAFF. The gene calls are TRBV7-9 and TRBJ1-1; TCRdb reports TRBD1, a call that lacks DNA to check it against. The germline gives CDR1 SEHNR, CDR2 FQNEAQ (reference sequence). This CDR3 has 13 amino acids.

The V gene is TRBV4-2, the J gene TRBJ2-6. The CDR3 runs 15 residues. Germline V gene sequence: CDR1 LGHNA, CDR2 YNFKEQ. CDR3 amino acids: CASSQDNSGANVLTF.

The rearrangement links TRBV4-1 to TRBJ1-5. The CDR3 length is 13 residues. CDR1 is MGHRA and CDR2 is YSYEKL in the germline V gene. CDR3: CASSQGAVSKQHF.

The rearrangement links TRBV28 to TRBJ2-7; there is no DNA to check the TCRdb D call of TRBD1. Germline CDR1 is MDHEN and CDR2 is SYDVKM. The CDR3 has 13 amino acids. This CDR3 reads CAARQGGDYEQYF.